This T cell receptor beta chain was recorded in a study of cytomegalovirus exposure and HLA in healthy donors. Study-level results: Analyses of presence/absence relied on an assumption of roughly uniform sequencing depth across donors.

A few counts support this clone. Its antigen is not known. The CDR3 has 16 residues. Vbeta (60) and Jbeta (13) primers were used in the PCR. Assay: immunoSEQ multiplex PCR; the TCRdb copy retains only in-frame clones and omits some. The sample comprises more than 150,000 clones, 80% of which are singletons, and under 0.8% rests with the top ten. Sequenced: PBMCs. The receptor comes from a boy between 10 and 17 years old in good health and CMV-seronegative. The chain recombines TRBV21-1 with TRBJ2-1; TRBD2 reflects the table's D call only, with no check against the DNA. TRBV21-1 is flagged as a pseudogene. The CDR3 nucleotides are TGTGCCAGCAGACGGAGGGTAGCGGGGGGGGAGAATGAGCAGTTCTTC. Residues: CASRRRVAGGENEQFF.